One and the same sample provided the 13 T cell receptor beta chains below, sequenced in a study of blood T cells in healthy people across ages. Through a sample-barcoded 5' primer and a J-beta primer mix, a second PCR was run for about 7 to 12 cycles. Via MiXCR, TCRdb re-called the 5' RACE reads, giving one row per CDR3 protein. The sample has fewer than 1,200,000 distinct CDR3 sequences, under 30% seen once. Separately, the same data were catalogued under a study of T cells of mothers and their children.

Sequences were obtained from blood. The receptors shown here come from a girl aged 2-9 years in good health.

The rearrangement uses TRBV5-4 and TRBJ2-5; 15 bases fit TRBD2. Germline CDR1 SGHNT, CDR2 YYREEE (reference sequence). CDR3 length: 16 residues. V dropped 2 bases and J dropped 6; count of bases not matched to a gene: 5. The CDR3 sequence is CASSFRGTSGRQTQYF. The CDR3 coding sequence is TGTGCCAGCAGCTTCAGGGGGACTAGCGGGAGGCAGACCCAGTACTTC. Using reference TRBV5-4 and TRBJ2-5 for the parts outside the CDR3, the full variable domain is ETGVTQSPTHLIKTRGQQVTLRCSSQSGHNTVSWYQQALGQGPQFIFQYYREEENGRGNFPPRFSGLQFPNYSSELNVNALELDDSALYLCASSFRGTSGRQTQYFGPGTRLLVL.

Only a few counts were recorded for this clonotype. This sequence joins TRBV29-1 and TRBJ1-1; D call uncertain. The V gene lost 6 bases and the J gene lost 5 bases, with 16 bases spanning the gap. Germline-derived CDR1 and CDR2 are SQVTM and ANQGSEA. The CDR3 has 13 residues. The DNA of the CDR3 is TGCAGCGTCCTGACACCTCGAGGTACTGAAGCTTTCTTT. As protein: CSVLTPRGTEAFF.

The chain has TRBV4-1 and TRBJ2-5; TRBD1 or TRBD2 may be the D gene (5 bases each). The DNA end favors TRBJ2-7, so the J call may be wrong. Germline V gene sequence: CDR1 MGHRA, CDR2 YSYEKL. The CDR3 extends over 14 amino acids. Written as DNA, the CDR3 is TGCGCCAGCAGCCAAGAGGTGGGGGCCTACGAGCAGTACTTC. This sequence encodes CASSQEVGAYEQYF.

This chain joins TRBV28 and TRBJ1-6, with D perhaps matching TRBD1 (6 bases). Germline CDR1 reads MDHEN; CDR2 reads SYDVKM. This CDR3 has 13 residues. Trimming took off 8 bases at V and 4 bases at J, with 9 bases between the two ends. The CDR3 protein is CASEGGYNSPLHF. DNA of the CDR3: TGTGCCAGCGAGGGGGGTTATAATTCACCCCTCCACTTT.

The rearrangement uses TRBV12-3 or TRBV12-4 and TRBJ1-1; D not resolved. The CDR3 has 14 residues. V lost 7 bases and J lost 1, with 13 bases in between. The CDR3 region is CASTLEGPNTEAFF. In DNA form, the CDR3 reads TGTGCCAGCACACTAGAGGGTCCGAACACTGAAGCTTTCTTT.

This clonotype was observed a handful of times. The rearrangement uses TRBV5-1 and TRBJ2-3; possible D gene TRBD1, 6 bases. The CDR3 has 14 amino acids. V lost 0 bases to trimming and J lost 2 bases, with 7 bases between them. CDR1 and CDR2 from the germline V gene are SGHRS and YFSETQ. For the CDR3, the DNA is TGCGCCAGCAGCTTGGGGGACAACACAGATACGCAGTATTTT. Translated: CASSLGDNTDTQYF.

This clonotype occurred a few times. This chain links TRBV12-3 or TRBV12-4 with TRBJ1-5; D unresolved. V lost 5 bases and J 6 bases, leaving 8 bases between the germline ends. This CDR3 spans 12 amino acids. Written as DNA, the CDR3 is TGTGCCAGCAGTCGGCTGCTTCAGCCCCAGCATTTT. It encodes CASSRLLQPQHF.

This clonotype was found a few times. V usage is TRBV28 and J usage is TRBJ2-5; TRBD1 matches at 8 bases. TRBJ2-7 explains the end of the DNA better; the J call may be wrong. CDR3 length: 14 amino acids. Germline lookup yields CDR1 MDHEN and CDR2 SYDVKM. CDR3 bases: TGTGCCAGCAGCCTTGACAGGGGAGAGGACGAGCAGTACTTC. Its translation is CASSLDRGEDEQYF.

This clonotype was observed a handful of times. The rearrangement joins TRBV14 to TRBJ2-5; 7 bases are a match to TRBD2. CDR3 length: 14 amino acids. The V gene's germline CDR1 is SGHDN and CDR2 FVKESK. V lost 4 bases to trimming and J lost 11 bases; unmatched junction nucleotides: 13. The CDR3 sequence is CASSRTPGRREQYF. CDR3 in DNA: TGTGCCAGCAGCCGCACACCGGGACGGCGGGAGCAGTACTTC. Based on the CDR3 plus reference TRBV14 and TRBJ2-5, the full variable domain is EAGVTQFPSHSVIEKGQTVTLRCDPISGHDNLYWYRRVMGKEIKFLLHFVKESKQDESGMPNNRFLAERTGGTYSTLKVQPAELEDSGVYFCASSRTPGRREQYFGPGTRLLVL.

The gene calls are TRBV9 and TRBJ1-2; TRBD1 matches at 8 bases. V was clipped by 2 bases and J by 3 bases; unmatched bases: 9. CDR1 is SGDLS and CDR2 is YYNGEE in the germline V gene. The CDR3 covers 16 residues. The CDR3 is CASSVTLTGGDYGYTF. The CDR3 coding sequence is TGTGCCAGCAGCGTGACACTTACAGGGGGGGACTATGGCTACACCTTC.

CDR3: CASSQEGRGENYEQYF. The CDR3 region has the DNA TGCGCCAGCAGCCAAGAGGGCAGGGGGGAGAACTACGAGCAGTACTTC. This chain connects TRBV4-3 to TRBJ2-5; maybe TRBD1 (7 bases). The J call may not be correct, given that the DNA end is closer to TRBJ2-7. Germline CDR1 LGHNA, CDR2 YSLEER. CDR3 length equals 16 residues.

This clonotype came up a few times. A read error may produce the germline difference seen at one junction end. V is TRBV11-3 and J is TRBJ2-3; 7 bases match TRBD2. The CDR3 length is 13 residues. In germline, CDR1 is SGHNT, CDR2 YENEEA. CDR3 loop: CTSSSEREDTQYF. CDR3 nucleotide sequence: TGTACCAGCAGCTCCGAGCGGGAAGATACGCAGTATTTT.

The rearrangement links TRBV5-1 to TRBJ2-5; D not certain. The CDR3 has 12 amino acids. Germline V gene lookup returns CDR1 SGHRS and CDR2 YFSETQ. Trimming shortened V by 7 bases and J by 3 bases, and 10 bases separated the two germline ends. In DNA form, the CDR3 reads TGCGCCAGCGGTAGAACGGAAGAGACCCAGTACTTC. This sequence encodes CASGRTEETQYF.